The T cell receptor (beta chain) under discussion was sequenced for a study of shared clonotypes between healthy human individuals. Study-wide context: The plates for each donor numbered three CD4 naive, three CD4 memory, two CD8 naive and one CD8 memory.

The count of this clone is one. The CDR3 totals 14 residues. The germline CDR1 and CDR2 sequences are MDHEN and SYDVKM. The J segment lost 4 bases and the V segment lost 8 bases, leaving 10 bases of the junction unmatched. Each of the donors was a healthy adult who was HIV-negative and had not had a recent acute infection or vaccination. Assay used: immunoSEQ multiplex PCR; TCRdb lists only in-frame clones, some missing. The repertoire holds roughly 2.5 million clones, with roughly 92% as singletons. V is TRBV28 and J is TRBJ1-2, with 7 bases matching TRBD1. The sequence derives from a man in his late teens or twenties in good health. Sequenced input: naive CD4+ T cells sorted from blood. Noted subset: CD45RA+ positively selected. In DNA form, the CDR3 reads TGTGCCAGCGCCACTCCCGGGACAGCCTATGGCTACACCTTC. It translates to CASATPGTAYGYTF.